The 25 T cell receptor beta chains reported below all come from one sample, sequenced in a study of blood T cell repertoires in COVID-19. TCRdb's copy holds only in-frame clones and misses some; the assay was immunoSEQ multiplex PCR. The profile shows more than 25,000 clones, roughly 83% of them singletons. The material sequenced was peripheral blood. These receptors all stem from a human donor in a cohort sampled during active COVID-19.

This clone came up once. The chain combines TRBV13 with TRBJ2-2, with 7 bases matching TRBD2. The V gene's germline CDR1 is PRHDT and CDR2 FYEKMQ (reference sequence). The CDR3 runs 15 residues. The V and J ends lost 5 bases and 1 base, in that order; junction bases with no gene match: 4. CDR3 coding DNA: TGTGCCAGCAGCCTCAGCGGGAAGAACACCGGGGAGCTGTTTTTT. This codes for CASSLSGKNTGELFF.

This chain links TRBV7-2 with TRBJ1-2; D perhaps matches TRBD1 (6 bases). V lost 5 bases to trimming and J lost 4 bases, with 11 bases between them. The CDR3 length is 13 residues. Per the germline V gene, CDR1 is SGHTA and CDR2 is FQGNSA. CDR3 bases: TGTGCCAGCAGCCGCCGGACAGTCTATGGCTACACCTTC. This gives the protein CASSRRTVYGYTF.

CDR3 coding DNA: TGTGCCAGCAGTCCGACAGGGGGCGCGGAGGGCTACACCTTC. It translates to CASSPTGGAEGYTF. V usage is TRBV2 and J usage is TRBJ1-2, with TRBD1 matching 10 bases. Germline lookup yields CDR1 SNHLY and CDR2 FYNNEI. The CDR3 is 14 amino acids. V was clipped by 5 bases and J by 8 bases; unmatched bases: 8.

The V call is TRBV5-4, the J call TRBJ2-7; 8 nucleotides agree with TRBD1. Per the germline V gene, CDR1 is SGHNT and CDR2 is YYREEE (reference sequence). Trimming cost V 4 bases and J 6 bases; bases outside gene matches: 12. CDR3 length: 15 amino acids. CDR3: CASSIVAGGTGEQYF. CDR3 coding DNA: TGTGCCAGCAGCATAGTAGCAGGGGGCACGGGCGAGCAGTACTTC.

This clone was picked up one time. The chain uses TRBV6-5 and TRBJ2-5, with D possibly being TRBD1 (6 bases). This CDR3 region has 14 residues. The germline V and J ends were trimmed by 4 bases and 1 base, with 10 bases remaining between them. Looked up from germline, CDR1 is MNHEY and CDR2 is SVGAGI. The CDR3: CASSSGATQETQYF. The CDR3 DNA follows: TGTGCCAGCAGTTCAGGGGCTACCCAAGAGACCCAGTACTTC.

The chain carries TRBV12-3 or TRBV12-4 and TRBJ1-2; TRBD1 matches 8 bases. With 6 bases clipped from V and 6 bases from J, the junction kept 3 bases outside the gene matches. CDR3 length: 12 residues. This CDR3 is CASRTTGDGYTF. For the CDR3, the DNA is TGTGCCAGCAGGACGACAGGGGATGGCTACACCTTC.

V is TRBV4-2 and J is TRBJ1-5; the match to TRBD1 covers 12 bases. The CDR3 consists of 18 residues. V shed 0 bases, J shed 5 bases, and the junction held 8 bases outside the gene matches. Per the germline V gene, CDR1 is LGHNA and CDR2 is YNFKEQ. For the CDR3, the DNA is TGTGCCAGCAGCCAAGAGATACCCGGGACAGGGGGCCATCAGCCCCAGCATTTT. Translating it yields CASSQEIPGTGGHQPQHF.

The chain joins TRBV6-2 or TRBV6-3 to TRBJ1-3, with unresolved D. CDR3 length: 13 amino acids. Per germline, CDR1 MNHEY and CDR2 SVGEGT. V shed 6 bases and J shed 0 bases, with 6 bases lying between them. The CDR3 sequence is CASSDYSGNTIYF. The CDR3 DNA reads as TGTGCCAGCAGCGACTACTCTGGAAACACCATATATTTT.

V is TRBV4-3 and J is TRBJ2-7, with 9 bases fitting TRBD1. V gave up 4 bases and J gave up 6 bases; unmatched junction bases: 4. Per the germline V gene, CDR1 is LGHNA and CDR2 is YSLEER. The CDR3 has 13 amino acids. CDR3 amino acids: CASSRRQGVEQYF. The DNA for the CDR3 is TGCGCCAGCAGCCGTCGACAGGGGGTCGAGCAGTACTTC.

The V and J genes are TRBV4-1 and TRBJ1-2; 8 bases map to TRBD1. CDR1 and CDR2 from the germline V gene are MGHRA and YSYEKL. V shed 1 base and J 4 bases; nucleotides not matched to a gene: 5. The CDR3 sequence is 15 residues long. CDR3 DNA sequence: TGCGCCAGCAGCCAAGGGGTCACAGGGGGCTATGGCTACACCTTC. Translating gives CASSQGVTGGYGYTF.

The rearrangement joins TRBV6-6 to TRBJ2-5; TRBD2 aligns across 10 bases. Per the germline V gene, CDR1 is MNHNY and CDR2 is SVGAGI (reference sequence). This CDR3 contains 12 residues. V was clipped by 8 bases and J by 9 bases; unmatched bases: 6. CDR3 region: CASRSSGGAQYF. In DNA, the CDR3 is TGTGCCAGCCGCTCTAGCGGGGGAGCCCAGTACTTC.

The genes are TRBV5-4 and TRBJ2-7; tentatively, D is TRBD1 (5 bases). Germline V gene lookup returns CDR1 SGHNT and CDR2 YYREEE (reference sequence). V lost 2 bases, J lost 4 bases, and 13 bases lay in between. There are 14 residues in the CDR3. CDR3 amino acids: CASSFKQESYEQYF. The CDR3 region has the DNA TGTGCCAGCAGCTTTAAACAGGAGTCTTACGAGCAGTACTTC.

V usage is TRBV27 and J usage is TRBJ2-3, with TRBD2 matching over 8 bases. CDR1 is MNHEY, CDR2 SMNVEV, per germline (reference sequence). The CDR3 length is 16 residues. V lost 1 base, J lost 6 bases, and 9 bases stayed unmatched. CDR3 in amino acids: CASSLYRTSPEDTQYF. CDR3 nucleotides: TGTGCCAGCAGTTTATACAGGACTAGCCCCGAGGATACGCAGTATTTT.

This clone came up a few times. The chain has TRBV4-1 and TRBJ1-2; D might be TRBD1 (5 bases). Germline V CDR1 and CDR2: MGHRA, YSYEKL. The CDR3 sequence is 16 residues long. Trimming removed 0 bases at V and 2 bases at J, with 13 bases between. The CDR3 nucleotides read TGCGCCAGCAGCCAAGAGGGGCAGTCGATAAACTATGGCTACACCTTC. Protein product: CASSQEGQSINYGYTF.

The chain combines TRBV7-8 with TRBJ2-1, with 8 nucleotides matching TRBD2. J was trimmed by 7 bases and V by 0 bases; bases with no gene match: 14. The germline V gene encodes CDR1 SGHVS and CDR2 FQNEAQ. The CDR3 extends over 18 amino acids. The CDR3 reads CASSLALREGGRQNEQFF. For the CDR3, the DNA is TGTGCCAGCAGCTTAGCCCTCCGGGAGGGGGGGCGTCAGAATGAGCAGTTCTTC.

This chain links TRBV27 with TRBJ1-3; 7 bases align to TRBD1. Germline V CDR1 and CDR2: MNHEY, SMNVEV (reference sequence). Trimming removed 0 bases from V and 4 bases from J; junction bases left unmatched: 0. This CDR3 is 14 amino acids long. CDR3 DNA sequence: TGTGCCAGCAGTTTATCAGGGGGCGGAAACACCATATATTTT. This translates into CASSLSGGGNTIYF.

The chain is built from TRBV24-1 and TRBJ2-2, with D possibly matching TRBD1 (5 bases). CDR3 length: 15 amino acids. Germline CDR1 is KGHDR and CDR2 is SFDVKD. Between the trimmed V and J ends, which lost 10 bases and 2 bases, there was a span of 16 bases. The CDR3 protein is CATGGAMGNTGELFF. CDR3 DNA: TGTGCCACGGGTGGGGCGATGGGAAACACCGGGGAGCTGTTTTTT.

The chain combines TRBV5-1 with TRBJ1-1; TRBD1 is a possible D gene (6 bases). V lost 4 bases and J 0 bases, leaving 10 bases between the germline ends. The CDR3 extends over 14 amino acids. Per germline, CDR1 SGHRS and CDR2 YFSETQ. The DNA of the CDR3 is TGCGCCAGCAGCCCCCAGGGGTTGAACACTGAAGCTTTCTTT. It is translated as CASSPQGLNTEAFF.

The chain employs TRBV19 and TRBJ2-7; TRBD1 matches 8 bases. Germline assignment: CDR1 LNHDA and CDR2 SQIVND (reference sequence). The CDR3 is made up of 17 amino acids. V shed 1 base and J 5 bases; nucleotides not matched to a gene: 13. CDR3 sequence (DNA): TGTGCCAGTAGTATAGTCCGAGTCGGACAGGGATGGAACGAGCAGTACTTC. Residues: CASSIVRVGQGWNEQYF.

This chain connects TRBV19 to TRBJ1-2, with 10 bases fitting TRBD1. The CDR3 is 14 residues long. V shed 7 bases, J shed 8 bases, and the junction held 10 bases outside the gene matches. The germline V gene has CDR1 LNHDA and CDR2 SQIVND (reference sequence). The DNA for the CDR3 is TGTGCCAGTACCAGACAGGGGGCTGGCTCCGGCTACACCTTC. Protein: CASTRQGAGSGYTF. Variable domain in full (rest from reference TRBV19 and TRBJ1-2): DGGITQSPKYLFRKEGQNVTLSCEQNLNHDAMYWYRQDPGQGLRLIYYSQIVNDFQKGDIAEGYSVSREKKESFPLTVTSAQKNPTAFYLCASTRQGAGSGYTFGSGTRLTVV.

This sequence joins TRBV11-2 and TRBJ2-7; the D gene is possibly TRBD1 (5 bases). V was trimmed by 5 bases and J by 1 base, leaving 15 bases between them. In germline, CDR1 is SGHAT, CDR2 FQNNGV. CDR3 length: 15 residues. For the CDR3, the DNA is TGTGCCAGCAGCCCATCTCGGACACGTTCCTACGAGCAGTACTTC. It yields the protein CASSPSRTRSYEQYF.

J is TRBJ2-2 and V is TRBV6-6, with TRBD1 matching over 9 bases. The germline CDR1 and CDR2 sequences are MNHNY and SVGAGI (reference sequence). CDR3 length: 17 residues. J gave up 3 bases and V 5 bases, and 10 bases lay outside the gene matches. CDR3 in amino acids: CASSHGQGLAYTGELFF. CDR3 DNA: TGTGCCAGCAGTCACGGACAGGGGCTCGCGTACACCGGGGAGCTGTTTTTT.

This clone was seen once. The rearrangement uses TRBV28 and TRBJ2-2, with D maybe TRBD1 (5 bases). V lost 7 bases, J lost 5 bases, and 20 bases lay in between. The CDR3 length is 16 residues. CDR1 is MDHEN and CDR2 is SYDVKM in the germline V gene. CDR3 nucleotide sequence: TGTGCCAGCACCAGCCGTCGAAGGGGAAGGACCGGGGAGCTGTTTTTT. Amino acid sequence: CASTSRRRGRTGELFF. Supplemented by reference TRBV28 and TRBJ2-2, the full variable domain reads DVKVTQSSRYLVKRTGEKVFLECVQDMDHENMFWYRQDPGLGLRLIYFSYDVKMKEKGDIPEGYSVSREKKERFSLILESASTNQTSMYLCASTSRRRGRTGELFFGEGSRLTVL.

The V and J genes are TRBV2 and TRBJ1-5, with TRBD1 matching 7 bases. The CDR3 runs to 16 residues. Germline CDR1 reads SNHLY; CDR2 reads FYNNEI. V lost 0 bases to trimming and J lost 1 base; unmatched junction nucleotides: 3. The chain's CDR3 is CASSEAGGLSNQPQHF. The CDR3 DNA follows: TGTGCCAGCAGTGAAGCAGGGGGCTTGAGCAATCAGCCCCAGCATTTT.

This clone has a handful of counts. The chain combines TRBV29-1 with TRBJ2-7; 9 bases agree with TRBD2. The junction had 14 bases not matched to a gene; V was cut back by 1 base and J by 1 base. Germline assignment: CDR1 SQVTM and CDR2 ANQGSEA. CDR3 length: 18 amino acids. In DNA, the CDR3 is TGCAGCGTTGAAGCTAGTTGGCGAGCGGGAGGACTTTCCTACGAGCAGTACTTC. Its translation: CSVEASWRAGGLSYEQYF.